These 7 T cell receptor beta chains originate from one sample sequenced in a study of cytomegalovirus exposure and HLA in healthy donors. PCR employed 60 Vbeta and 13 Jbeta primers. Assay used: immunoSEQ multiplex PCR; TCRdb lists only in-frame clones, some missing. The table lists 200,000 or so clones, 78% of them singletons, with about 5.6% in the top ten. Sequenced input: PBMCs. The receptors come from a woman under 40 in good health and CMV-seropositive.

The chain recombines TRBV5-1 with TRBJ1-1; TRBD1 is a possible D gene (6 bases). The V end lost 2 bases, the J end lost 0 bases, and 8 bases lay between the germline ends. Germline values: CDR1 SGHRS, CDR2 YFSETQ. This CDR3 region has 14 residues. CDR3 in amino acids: CASSLQGMNTEAFF. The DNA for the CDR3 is TGCGCCAGCAGCTTACAGGGAATGAACACTGAAGCTTTCTTT.

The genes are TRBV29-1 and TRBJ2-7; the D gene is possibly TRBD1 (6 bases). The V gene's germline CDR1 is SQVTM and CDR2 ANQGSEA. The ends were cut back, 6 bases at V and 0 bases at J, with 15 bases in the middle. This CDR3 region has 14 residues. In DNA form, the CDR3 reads TGCAGCGTGGAAATCAGGGGTAGCTCCTACGAGCAGTACTTC. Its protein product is CSVEIRGSSYEQYF.

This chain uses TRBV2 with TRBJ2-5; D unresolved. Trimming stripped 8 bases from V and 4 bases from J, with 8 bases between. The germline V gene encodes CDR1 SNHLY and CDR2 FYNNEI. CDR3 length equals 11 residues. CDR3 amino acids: CASGARETQYF. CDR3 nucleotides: TGTGCCAGCGGAGCGAGAGAGACCCAGTACTTC.

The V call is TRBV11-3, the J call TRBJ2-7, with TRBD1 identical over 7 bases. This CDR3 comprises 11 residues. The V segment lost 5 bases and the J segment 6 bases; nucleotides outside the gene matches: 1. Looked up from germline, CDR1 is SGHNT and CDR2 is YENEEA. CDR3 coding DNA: TGTGCCAGCAGCACAGGGGCCGAGCAGTACTTC. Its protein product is CASSTGAEQYF. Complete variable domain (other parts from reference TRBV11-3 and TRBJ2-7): EAGVVQSPRYKIIEKKQPVAFWCNPISGHNTLYWYLQNLGQGPELLIRYENEEAVDDSQLPKDRFSAERLKGVDSTLKIQPAELGDSAVYLCASSTGAEQYFGPGTRLTVT.

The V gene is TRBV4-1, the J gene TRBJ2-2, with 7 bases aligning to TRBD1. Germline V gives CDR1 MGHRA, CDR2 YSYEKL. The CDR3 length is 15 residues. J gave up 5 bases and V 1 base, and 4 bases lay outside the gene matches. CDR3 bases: TGCGCCAGCAGCCAAGCTATCAGGGGGACCGGGGAGCTGTTTTTT. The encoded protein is CASSQAIRGTGELFF.

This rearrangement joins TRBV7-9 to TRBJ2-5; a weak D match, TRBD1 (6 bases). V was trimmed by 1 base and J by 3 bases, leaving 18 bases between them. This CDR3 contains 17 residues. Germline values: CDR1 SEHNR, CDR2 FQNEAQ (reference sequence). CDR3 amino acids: CASSLGSGGPRKETQYF. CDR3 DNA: TGTGCCAGCAGCTTAGGAAGTGGGGGCCCCCGAAAAGAGACCCAGTACTTC.

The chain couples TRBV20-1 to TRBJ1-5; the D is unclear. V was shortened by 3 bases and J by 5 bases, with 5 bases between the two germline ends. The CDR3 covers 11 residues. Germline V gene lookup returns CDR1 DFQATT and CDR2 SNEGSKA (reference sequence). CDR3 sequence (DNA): TGCAGTGCTAGGGGAGATCAGCCCCAGCATTTT. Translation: CSARGDQPQHF.